This TCR beta chain was recorded in a study of CD8+ T cells in alopecia areata. About the study: Spontaneous alopecia affected the 6-12-month-old C3H/HeJ graft donors, whose skin was transplanted to roughly 7-11-week-old female C3H/HeJ mice.

With regard to this clone: Gene names follow the mouse nomenclature.

Extracted RNA was reverse transcribed into cDNA, the sequencing template. The data were produced by immunoSEQ multiplex PCR, yet TCRdb's version contains in-frame clones alone and is incomplete. The repertoire shows under 350,000 clones, none seen only once; the top ten take more than 1%. CD4, CD8alpha, NKG2D, NKG2ACE and other markers guided sorting of pooled cutaneous lymph node cells. The sequencing sample was made of CD4+ T cells sorted from a lymph node. The TCR comes from a C3H/HeJ mouse with alopecia areata. The MHC haplotype of the strain is H2-k.

The CDR3: CASWDLNTEVFF. The CDR3 bases that were read are TGTGCCAGCTGGGACTTGAACACA. The rearrangement joins TRBV19 to TRBJ1-1; tentatively, D is TRBD1 (5 bases). The sequenced fragment ends 4 residues before the CDR3 boundary, so the rest is inferred from the germline J gene. Germline assignment: CDR1 FNHDT and CDR2 SITEND (reference sequence). CDR3 size: 12 residues. Trimming took 7 bases from V and 1 from J, leaving 8 bases between them.